The rows below give T cell receptor beta chains drawn from one sample of a study of cytomegalovirus exposure and HLA in healthy donors. Sequenced by immunoSEQ multiplex PCR; TCRdb stores in-frame clones only, minus some. The table includes more than 35,000 clones, approximately 70% detected once. The material sequenced was PBMCs. The receptors stem from a man aged 35 to 55 in good health and CMV-seronegative. The CDR3 runs from the conserved cysteine through the conserved F or W. D genes are given only for firm matches. Some rows have no size entry. The others give once, few or many, or a class for an expanded clone.

TRBJ2-7 . TRBD1 TRBV30 TGTGCCTGGACCGCCCCTCCGGGACAGGGGCCCTACGAGCAGTACTTC CAWTAPPGQGPYEQYF
TRBJ2-5 . . TRBV30 TGTGCCTGGACCCGGCGGAGGGGAGAGACCCAGTACTTC CAWTRRRGETQYF
TRBJ2-5 . TRBD2 TRBV2 TGTGCCAGCAGTGAAGAGGGTCTAGCGGGGGGCGTGGGAGAGACCCAGTACTTC CASSEEGLAGGVGETQYF
TRBJ1-5 . . TRBV6-6 TGTGCCAGCATGACGGGTGACAGCCCCCAGCATTTT CASMTGDSPQHF
TRBJ1-2 . . TRBV6-6 TGTGCCATCCAGGGGACCAACTATGGCTACACCTTC CAIQGTNYGYTF
TRBJ1-1 . . TRBV9 TGTGCCAGCAGCGTAGAGGGACACTTAAACACTGAAGCTTTCTTT CASSVEGHLNTEAFF
TRBJ2-3 . TRBD1 TRBV7-2 TGTGCCAGCAGCCACGACAGGGGTAGTGGAGATACGCAGTATTTT CASSHDRGSGDTQYF
TRBJ1-5 few . TRBV6-6 TGTGCCAGCAGTTACGCGGGCGGGATACAGCCCCAGCATTTT CASSYAGGIQPQHF
TRBJ1-6 once TRBD1 TRBV30 TGTGCCTGGGCCAATAAGGGGGCCTCACCCCTCCACTTT CAWANKGASPLHF
TRBJ2-3 . TRBD2 TRBV30 TGTGCCTGGGGGACTAGCGGCACAGATACGCAGTATTTT CAWGTSGTDTQYF
TRBJ1-2 . TRBD1 TRBV30 TGTGCCTGGAGCAGAACAGGGGTTGGCTACACCTTC CAWSRTGVGYTF
TRBJ1-1 few . TRBV29-1 TGCAGCGCCGATCAAGGGGGATTTAACACTGAAGCTTTCTTT CSADQGGFNTEAFF
TRBJ2-3 . . TRBV2 TGTGCCAGCAGTCTCGAACTAGTCGATACGCAGTATTTT CASSLELVDTQYF
TRBJ2-1 . TRBD2 TRBV2 TGTGCCAGCAGGGAGTTAGCGGGGCTGAACTACAATGAGCAGTTCTTC CASRELAGLNYNEQFF
TRBJ2-7 . . TRBV30 TGTGCCTGGAGTGTAGGAGGAGGAGTCCGGGCTAGATACCACGAGCAGTACTTC CAWSVGGGVRARYHEQYF
TRBJ1-4 . . TRBV14 TGTGCCAGCAGCCCGGAGGGCGGGCTCCGTGAAAAACTGTTTTTT CASSPEGGLREKLFF
TRBJ2-7 . . TRBV2 TGTGCCAGCAGTCGGGGGAGTAGCTCCTACGAGCAGTACTTC CASSRGSSSYEQYF